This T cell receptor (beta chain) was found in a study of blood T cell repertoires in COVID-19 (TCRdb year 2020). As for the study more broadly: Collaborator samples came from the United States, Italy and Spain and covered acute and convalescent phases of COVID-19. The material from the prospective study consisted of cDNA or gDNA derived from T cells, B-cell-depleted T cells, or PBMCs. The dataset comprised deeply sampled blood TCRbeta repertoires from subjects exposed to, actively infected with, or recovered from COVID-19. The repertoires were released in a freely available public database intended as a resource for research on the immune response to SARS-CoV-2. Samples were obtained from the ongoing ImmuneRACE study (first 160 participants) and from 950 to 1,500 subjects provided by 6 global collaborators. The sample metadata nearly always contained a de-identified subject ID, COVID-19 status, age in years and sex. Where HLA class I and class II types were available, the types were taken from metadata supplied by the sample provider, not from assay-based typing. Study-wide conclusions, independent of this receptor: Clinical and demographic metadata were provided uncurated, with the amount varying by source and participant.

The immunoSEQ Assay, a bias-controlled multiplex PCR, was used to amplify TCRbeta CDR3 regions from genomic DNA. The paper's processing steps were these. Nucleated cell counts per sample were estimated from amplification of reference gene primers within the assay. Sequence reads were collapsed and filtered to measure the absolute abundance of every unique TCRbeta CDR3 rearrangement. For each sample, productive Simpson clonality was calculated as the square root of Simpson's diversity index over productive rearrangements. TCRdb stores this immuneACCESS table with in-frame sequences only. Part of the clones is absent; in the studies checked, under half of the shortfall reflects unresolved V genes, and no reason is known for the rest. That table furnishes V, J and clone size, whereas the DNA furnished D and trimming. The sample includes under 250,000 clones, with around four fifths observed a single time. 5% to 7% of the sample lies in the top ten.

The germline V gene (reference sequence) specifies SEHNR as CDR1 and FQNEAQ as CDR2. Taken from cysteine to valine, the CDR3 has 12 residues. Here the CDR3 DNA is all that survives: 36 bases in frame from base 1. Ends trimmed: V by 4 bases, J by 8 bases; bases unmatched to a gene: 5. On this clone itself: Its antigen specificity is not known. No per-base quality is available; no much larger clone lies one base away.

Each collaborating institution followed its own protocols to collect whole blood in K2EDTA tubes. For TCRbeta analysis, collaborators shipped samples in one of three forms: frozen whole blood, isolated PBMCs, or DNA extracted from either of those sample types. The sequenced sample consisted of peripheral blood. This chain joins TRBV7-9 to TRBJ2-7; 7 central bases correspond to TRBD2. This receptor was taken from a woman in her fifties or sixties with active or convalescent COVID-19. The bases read TGTGCCAGCAGCTACTCGGGGGGACAGCAGTACGTC. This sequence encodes CASSYSGGQQYV.